The 19 T cell receptor beta chains in this list originate from one sample, sequenced in a study of blood T cell repertoires in COVID-19. The method was immunoSEQ multiplex PCR; TCRdb's version includes in-frame clones alone and lacks a portion of them. Counted here are 150,000 to 200,000 clones, 86% occurring once; the ten biggest clones make up 2.5% to 4%. Sequencing used peripheral blood. These receptor sequences come from a man aged 65 to 79 with acute or convalescent COVID-19.

The chain uses TRBV9 and TRBJ1-4; TRBD1 is a possible D gene (5 bases). CDR1 and CDR2 (germline): SGDLS, YYNGEE. V lost 2 bases and J 4 bases, leaving 12 bases between the germline ends. The CDR3 has 15 amino acids. CDR3 DNA: TGTGCCAGCAGCGTCGATGCAGGGTATAATGAAAAACTGTTTTTT. Translating it yields CASSVDAGYNEKLFF. Full variable domain (outside the CDR3, taken from reference TRBV9 and TRBJ1-4): DSGVTQTPKHLITATGQRVTLRCSPRSGDLSVYWYQQSLDQGLQFLIQYYNGEERAKGNILERFSAQQFPDLHSELNLSSLELGDSALYFCASSVDAGYNEKLFFGSGTQLSVL.

V and J are TRBV11-2 and TRBJ1-1; 7 positions match TRBD1. The junction had 9 bases not matched to a gene; V was cut back by 6 bases and J by 5 bases. Germline V gives CDR1 SGHAT, CDR2 FQNNGV. This CDR3 is built from 14 residues. CDR3 sequence: CASSSGQLATEAFF. The CDR3, as DNA: TGTGCCAGCAGTTCGGGACAGTTGGCAACTGAAGCTTTCTTT.

The chain has TRBV12-3 or TRBV12-4 and TRBJ1-5, with D tentatively TRBD1 (6 bases). V lost 11 bases to trimming and J lost 4 bases, with 15 bases between them. The CDR3 loop spans 13 amino acids. The CDR3 reads CASQGQSNQPQHF. CDR3 DNA: TGTGCCTCTCAGGGGCAGTCAAATCAGCCCCAGCATTTT.

V and J are TRBV6-5 and TRBJ2-3, with 9 nucleotides matching TRBD1. The V gene's germline CDR1 is MNHEY and CDR2 SVGAGI. After removal of 6 bases from V and 5 bases from J, the junction contained 6 bases not matched to a gene. CDR3 length: 14 amino acids. The CDR3 region is CASSTRDREDTQYF. The CDR3 nucleotides are TGTGCCAGCAGCACCCGGGACAGGGAAGATACGCAGTATTTT.

The rearrangement joins TRBV4-2 to TRBJ1-2; D unresolved. The CDR3 contains 14 residues. Trimming pared 0 bases from V and 4 bases from J, leaving 9 bases between. Germline CDR1 LGHNA, CDR2 YNFKEQ. The CDR3 nucleotides are TGTGCCAGCAGCCAAGATCAAAATCCCTATGGCTACACCTTC. Its translation is CASSQDQNPYGYTF.

The V gene is TRBV25-1, the J gene TRBJ1-5; D not resolved. With 0 bases removed from V and 2 bases from J, the gap between germline ends came to 5 bases. The CDR3 consists of 14 residues. Germline-derived CDR1 and CDR2 are MGHDK and SYGVNS. The CDR3: CASSEYRGNQPQHF. CDR3 DNA sequence: TGTGCCAGCAGTGAATATCGAGGCAATCAGCCCCAGCATTTT.

The rearrangement uses TRBV4-3 and TRBJ2-3; 9 nucleotides line up with TRBD1. The germline CDR1 and CDR2 sequences are LGHNA and YSLEER. This CDR3 has 18 amino acids. V lost 0 bases to trimming and J lost 4 bases; unmatched junction nucleotides: 11. CDR3 sequence (DNA): TGCGCCAGCAGCCAAGAAGGATCGGGACAGGGTAGAGCAGATACGCAGTATTTT. Protein sequence: CASSQEGSGQGRADTQYF.

The V gene is TRBV4-1, the J gene TRBJ1-2; TRBD1 matches 7 bases. V dropped 4 bases and J dropped 8; count of bases not matched to a gene: 13. CDR1 and CDR2 from the germline V gene are MGHRA and YSYEKL. This CDR3 has 15 residues. As DNA, the CDR3 is TGCGCCAGCAGCCTCGGATCAGGGGGAAGGGGGGGCTACACCTTC. This codes for CASSLGSGGRGGYTF.

The V call is TRBV5-4, the J call TRBJ2-3; TRBD2 matches 11 bases. From germline, CDR1 is SGHNT and CDR2 YYREEE (reference sequence). Germline trimming cut 4 bases from V and 2 bases from J; bases unmatched to any gene: 9. This CDR3 comprises 17 residues. This CDR3 reads CASSTLGLAEPTDTQYF. CDR3 DNA: TGTGCCAGCAGCACACTGGGACTAGCGGAGCCCACAGATACGCAGTATTTT.

This sequence joins TRBV6-2 or TRBV6-3 and TRBJ1-4, with 8 bases lining up with TRBD1. Per germline, CDR1 MNHEY and CDR2 SVGEGT. The CDR3 is 14 amino acids. V lost 5 bases, J lost 8 bases, and 7 bases stayed unmatched. The CDR3 region has the DNA TGTGCCAGCAGTATGCCGGGACAGGCGGAAAAACTGTTTTTT. Translating gives CASSMPGQAEKLFF.

The CDR3 sequence: CASGATTGRSPLHF. The CDR3 nucleotides read TGTGCCAGCGGGGCAACGACAGGCAGGTCACCCCTCCACTTT. V and J are TRBV7-6 and TRBJ1-6; the D gene is possibly TRBD1 (6 bases). The CDR3 has 14 amino acids. Trimming cost V 8 bases and J 10 bases, with 18 bases left between them. Germline CDR1 and CDR2: SGHVS and FNYEAQ.

The V and J genes are TRBV27 and TRBJ2-7; tentatively, D is TRBD2 (6 bases). The germline gives CDR1 MNHEY, CDR2 SMNVEV (reference sequence). The CDR3 runs 13 residues. The germline V and J ends were trimmed by 3 bases and 3 bases, with 9 bases remaining between them. CDR3 in amino acids: CASSLEGDYEQYF. As DNA, the CDR3 is TGTGCCAGCAGTTTGGAGGGAGACTACGAGCAGTACTTC.

The chain carries TRBV28 and TRBJ1-1, with 9 bases aligning to TRBD1. V shed 4 bases, J shed 8 bases, and the junction held 8 bases outside the gene matches. Germline CDR1 and CDR2: MDHEN and SYDVKM. This CDR3 comprises 14 residues. CDR3 sequence reads: CASSSEWGTGEAFF. CDR3 DNA: TGTGCCAGCAGTTCAGAATGGGGGACAGGGGAAGCTTTCTTT.

Only one count was recorded for this clone. The gene calls are TRBV5-6 and TRBJ1-5; TRBD1 aligns across 9 bases. The CDR3 spans 14 residues. V shed 4 bases and J 9 bases; nucleotides not matched to a gene: 8. The germline gives CDR1 SGHDT, CDR2 YYEEEE. As DNA, the CDR3 is TGTGCCAGCAGCCCACACAGGGGGCAGGGGCCCCAGCATTTT. This codes for CASSPHRGQGPQHF. The variable domain in full, with the rest retrieved from reference TRBV5-6 and TRBJ1-5, is DAGVTQSPTHLIKTRGQQVTLRCSPKSGHDTVSWYQQALGQGPQFIFQYYEEEERQRGNFPDRFSGHQFPNYSSELNVNALLLGDSALYLCASSPHRGQGPQHFGDGTRLSIL.

The chain has TRBV15 and TRBJ2-1, with 9 bases identical to TRBD1. Per germline, CDR1 LNHNV and CDR2 YYDKDF (reference sequence). The CDR3 contains 15 residues. V lost 5 bases and J lost 6; bases outside the gene matches: 8. This CDR3 is CATSDRDRASNEQFF. CDR3 coding DNA: TGTGCCACCAGCGACCGGGACAGGGCGAGCAATGAGCAGTTCTTC.

The chain couples TRBV18 to TRBJ1-3; D is ambiguous. Trimming left V 4 bases short and J 2 bases short, with 9 bases between. Germline-derived CDR1 and CDR2 are KGHSH and LQKENI. The CDR3 loop spans 14 amino acids. This CDR3 reads CASSRGQTGNTIYF. As DNA, the CDR3 is TGTGCCAGCTCACGAGGTCAGACTGGAAACACCATATATTTT. The whole variable domain, filled in from reference TRBV18 and TRBJ1-3, reads NAGVMQNPRHLVRRRGQEARLRCSPMKGHSHVYWYRQLPEEGLKFMVYLQKENIIDESGMPKERFSAEFPKEGPSILRIQQVVRGDSAAYFCASSRGQTGNTIYFGEGSWLTVV.

This clone was counted a single time. CDR3 sequence (DNA): TGTGCCAGCAGCCGCTTGCCACGGGTTTTTGAGGAGACCCAGTACTTC. Amino acids: CASSRLPRVFEETQYF. V is TRBV14 and J is TRBJ2-5; D is ambiguous. CDR1 is SGHDN, CDR2 FVKESK, per germline. CDR3 size: 16 residues. The germline V and J ends were trimmed by 4 bases and 5 bases, with 20 bases remaining between them.

The V and J genes are TRBV5-1 and TRBJ1-2, with D possibly matching TRBD1 (5 bases). V lost 6 bases, J lost 3 bases, and 15 bases lay in between. CDR3 size: 14 residues. Germline-derived CDR1 and CDR2 are SGHRS and YFSETQ. CDR3 protein: CASNVGTEDYGYTF. The CDR3 coding sequence is TGCGCCAGCAACGTTGGGACTGAAGACTATGGCTACACCTTC.

This rearrangement joins TRBV5-1 to TRBJ1-2, with 7 bases aligning to TRBD1. Germline V gene data show CDR1 as SGHRS and CDR2 as YFSETQ. V lost 4 bases, J lost 6 bases, and 12 bases stayed unmatched. CDR3 length: 15 residues. This CDR3 is CASSTQQGISNGYTF. CDR3 nucleotides: TGCGCCAGCAGCACCCAACAGGGGATAAGCAATGGCTACACCTTC.